The 14 T cell receptor beta chains below all came from one sample that was sequenced in a study of regulatory T cells in long-lasting Graves disease. The time point denotes: persistent/refractory GD, antithyroid drugs over 5 years with positive TRAb. The TCR library used RNA extracted from PBMCs. For TCR beta, libraries came from iRepertoire HTBI primers and Arm-PCR of CDR3 regions. TCRdb re-derived calls from the multiplex PCR reads in MiXCR, one entry per CDR3 protein. There are hundreds of thousands of distinct CDR3 sequences in the sample; approximately 21% occur only once, and roughly 7.1% lies in the top ten. Sequenced here: peripheral blood mononuclear cells (PBMCs), sampled when the disease was refractory, from a patient treated with antithyroid drugs. These receptors originate from a female donor with Graves disease.

The CDR3 DNA follows: TGTGCCAGCAGCGAAAGGGGCAGGGGACTTCCCGACTCTGGAAACACCATATATTTT. It encodes CASSERGRGLPDSGNTIYF. This sequence joins TRBV9 and TRBJ1-3, with D possibly TRBD1 on 6 matching bases. The V gene lost 3 bases and the J gene lost 0 bases, with 22 bases spanning the gap. This CDR3 is built from 19 residues. Germline-derived CDR1 and CDR2 are SGDLS and YYNGEE.

This sequence joins TRBV20-1 and TRBJ1-4; TRBD1 matches 12 bases. Germline trimming cut 5 bases from V and 10 bases from J; bases unmatched to any gene: 17. The germline V gene encodes CDR1 DFQATT and CDR2 SNEGSKA (reference sequence). The CDR3 spans 17 residues. DNA for the CDR3: TGCAGTGCTTCCCCACCGGGACAGGGGGCCTCGGTGGGAAAACTGTTTTTT. This gives the protein CSASPPGQGASVGKLFF.

This clonotype has just a few counts. CDR3 sequence reads: CASSHPTGLRDEQFF. The CDR3 DNA reads TGTGCCAGCAGTCACCCGACAGGGCTACGGGATGAGCAGTTCTTC. The chain combines TRBV28 with TRBJ2-1; 7 nucleotides align to TRBD1. CDR3 length: 15 residues. CDR1 and CDR2 from the germline V gene are MDHEN and SYDVKM. Losses at the gene ends were 5 bases for V and 8 bases for J; bases not matched to a gene: 12.

This clonotype occurred many times. V gene TRBV2 combines with J gene TRBJ1-2; 8 bases map to TRBD1. Germline V gene sequence: CDR1 SNHLY, CDR2 FYNNEI. This CDR3 is built from 14 residues. After removal of 5 bases from V and 4 bases from J, the junction contained 6 bases not matched to a gene. The CDR3 region is CASSSGGSAYGYTF. CDR3 nucleotides: TGTGCCAGCAGTTCAGGGGGCTCGGCCTATGGCTACACCTTC.

Remarks on this clonotype: With a much larger clone just one base away, this may be a read error. This CDR3 reads CASSHGGGAFF. The CDR3 DNA reads TGTGCCAGCAGCCACGGGGGGGGAGCTTTCTTT. The rearrangement uses TRBV12-3 or TRBV12-4 and TRBJ1-1; weak D call: TRBD1 (5 bases). The CDR3 runs 11 residues. V lost 6 bases to trimming and J lost 10 bases, with 12 bases between them.

This sequence joins TRBV28 and TRBJ2-2; D perhaps matches TRBD1 (5 bases). The CDR3 contains 16 residues. Per the germline V gene, CDR1 is MDHEN and CDR2 is SYDVKM. Trimming pared 5 bases from V and 0 bases from J, leaving 13 bases between. The CDR3 reads CASSGQGNANTGELFF. CDR3 in DNA: TGTGCCAGCAGTGGGCAGGGTAACGCGAACACCGGGGAGCTGTTTTTT. Using reference TRBV28 and TRBJ2-2 for the parts outside the CDR3, the full variable domain is DVKVTQSSRYLVKRTGEKVFLECVQDMDHENMFWYRQDPGLGLRLIYFSYDVKMKEKGDIPEGYSVSREKKERFSLILESASTNQTSMYLCASSGQGNANTGELFFGEGSRLTVL.

This clonotype occurred many times. V usage is TRBV27 and J usage is TRBJ2-7, with D perhaps TRBD2 (6 bases). V lost 5 bases, J lost 2 bases, and 19 bases lay in between. The CDR3 is 16 residues long. From germline, CDR1 is MNHEY and CDR2 SMNVEV (reference sequence). The CDR3 protein is CASSQNRDSWPYEQYF. CDR3 bases: TGTGCCAGCAGTCAAAATCGGGACTCGTGGCCCTACGAGCAGTACTTC.

This clonotype was recorded at least ten times. The chain employs TRBV6-1 and TRBJ2-7; TRBD1 agrees at 7 bases. The CDR3 loop spans 15 amino acids. CDR1 and CDR2 from the germline V gene are MNHNS and SASEGT. V was clipped by 5 bases and J by 2 bases; unmatched bases: 9. CDR3 nucleotides: TGTGCCAGCAGTCGACGACAGGGTCGAACCTACGAGCAGTACTTC. Translation: CASSRRQGRTYEQYF.

This rearrangement joins TRBV7-6 to TRBJ2-3; 8 bases are shared with TRBD1. CDR1 and CDR2 (germline): SGHVS, FNYEAQ. V lost 4 bases, J lost 5 bases, and 8 bases stayed unmatched. The CDR3 extends over 15 amino acids. CDR3 loop: CASSSAGGAVDTQYF. CDR3 bases: TGTGCCAGCAGCTCCGCAGGGGGCGCGGTAGATACGCAGTATTTT.

In its sample, this clonotype was seen many times. The chain uses TRBV28 and TRBJ1-2, with TRBD1 as a possible D gene (5 bases). V lost 7 bases to trimming and J lost 6 bases, with 21 bases between them. This CDR3 has 15 residues. CDR1 and CDR2 from the germline V gene are MDHEN and SYDVKM. The CDR3 DNA reads as TGTGCCAGCAACCCCGGTGGAGGGGCTAAGAATGGCTACACCTTC. It translates to CASNPGGGAKNGYTF.

The chain links TRBV28 to TRBJ2-2, with D perhaps matching TRBD1 (6 bases). Trimming took 5 bases from V and 4 from J, leaving 14 bases between them. Germline loops: CDR1 MDHEN, CDR2 SYDVKM. This CDR3 is built from 15 residues. CDR3 protein: CASSPPRQVTGELFF. CDR3 bases: TGTGCCAGCAGTCCGCCCAGACAGGTCACCGGGGAGCTGTTTTTT. The whole variable domain, filled in from reference TRBV28 and TRBJ2-2, reads DVKVTQSSRYLVKRTGEKVFLECVQDMDHENMFWYRQDPGLGLRLIYFSYDVKMKEKGDIPEGYSVSREKKERFSLILESASTNQTSMYLCASSPPRQVTGELFFGEGSRLTVL.

In the case of this clonotype: This could be a read error, since a much larger clone is one nucleotide away. This chain connects TRBV6-2 or TRBV6-3 to TRBJ1-1, with 8 bases lining up with TRBD1. The CDR3 covers 15 residues. CDR1 and CDR2 (germline): MNHEY, SVGEGT. The CDR3 loop is CASQPFAGGRTEASF. The CDR3 coding sequence is TGTGCCAGCCAACCTTTTGCAGGGGGCCGCACTGAAGCTTCCTTT.

This clonotype was seen ten or more times. A much larger clone lies a single base off, so this may be a read error. The chain recombines TRBV12-3 or TRBV12-4 with TRBJ1-1; D not certain. The V gene lost 4 bases and the J gene lost 1 base, with 7 bases spanning the gap. The CDR3 contains 13 residues. The CDR3 region is CASSSPGNTEAFF. CDR3 DNA sequence: TGTGCCAGCAGTTCACCGGGGAACACTGAAGCTTTCTTT.

V and J are TRBV29-1 and TRBJ1-5; the D is unclear. The CDR3 is 12 residues long. From germline, CDR1 is SQVTM and CDR2 ANQGSEA. Trimming cost V 4 bases and J 0 bases, with 4 bases left between them. CDR3 region: CSVGYSNQPQHF. CDR3 sequence (DNA): TGCAGCGTTGGGTATAGCAATCAGCCCCAGCATTTT. Supplemented by reference TRBV29-1 and TRBJ1-5, the full variable domain reads SAVISQKPSRDICQRGTSLTIQCQVDSQVTMMFWYRQQPGQSLTLIATANQGSEATYESGFVIDKFPISRPNLTFSTLTVSNMSPEDSSIYLCSVGYSNQPQHFGDGTRLSIL.